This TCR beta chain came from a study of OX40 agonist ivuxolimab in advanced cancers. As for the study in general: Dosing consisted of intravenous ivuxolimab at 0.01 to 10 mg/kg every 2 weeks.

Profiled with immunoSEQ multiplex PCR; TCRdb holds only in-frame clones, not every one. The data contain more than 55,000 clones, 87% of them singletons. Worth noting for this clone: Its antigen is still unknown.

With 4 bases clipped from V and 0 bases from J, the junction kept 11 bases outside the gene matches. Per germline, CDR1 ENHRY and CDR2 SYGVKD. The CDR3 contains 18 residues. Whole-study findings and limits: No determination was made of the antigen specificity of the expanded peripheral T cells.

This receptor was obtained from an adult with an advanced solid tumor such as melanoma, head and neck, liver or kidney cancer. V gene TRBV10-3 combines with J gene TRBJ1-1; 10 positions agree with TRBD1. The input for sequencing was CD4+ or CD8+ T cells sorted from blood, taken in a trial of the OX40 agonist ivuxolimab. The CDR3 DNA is TGTGCCATCAGTGGCTCCGGACAGGGGGGAGGCTTGAACACTGAAGCTTTCTTT. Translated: CAISGSGQGGGLNTEAFF.